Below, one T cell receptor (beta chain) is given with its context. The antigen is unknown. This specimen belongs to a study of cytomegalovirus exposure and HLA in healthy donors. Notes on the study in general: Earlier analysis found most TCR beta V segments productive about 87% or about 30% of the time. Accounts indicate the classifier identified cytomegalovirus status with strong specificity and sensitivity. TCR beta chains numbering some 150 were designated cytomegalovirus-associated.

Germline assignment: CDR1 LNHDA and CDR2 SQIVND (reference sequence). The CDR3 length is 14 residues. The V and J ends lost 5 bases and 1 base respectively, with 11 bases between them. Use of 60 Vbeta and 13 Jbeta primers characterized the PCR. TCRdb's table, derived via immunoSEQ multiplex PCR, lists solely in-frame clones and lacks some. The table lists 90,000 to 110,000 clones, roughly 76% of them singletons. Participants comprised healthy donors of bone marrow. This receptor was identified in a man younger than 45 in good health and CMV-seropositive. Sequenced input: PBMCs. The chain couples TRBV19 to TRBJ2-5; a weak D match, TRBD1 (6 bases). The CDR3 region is CASSARDIQETQYF. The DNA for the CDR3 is TGTGCCAGTAGTGCCCGGGACATCCAAGAGACCCAGTACTTC.